Below are 8 T cell receptor beta chains sequenced from a single sample in a study of blood T cell repertoires in COVID-19 (TCRdb year 2020). Library prep was done by the immunoSEQ multiplex PCR assay. Held by TCRdb, this immuneACCESS table contains in-frame sequences only and omits some clones. Under half of the omission traces to an unresolved V gene where checked; the cause of the rest is unknown. The sample records approximately 97,000 clones, about 90% of which are singletons. 20% of the sample is taken by the ten largest. Sequencing was done on a sample of peripheral blood. The receptor source for this set is a human donor in a cohort sampled during active COVID-19.

The chain has TRBV11-2 and TRBJ2-7, with a possible D match to TRBD2 (6 bases). V was shortened by 1 base and J by 2 bases, with 6 bases between the two germline ends. Germline V gene data show CDR1 as SGHAT and CDR2 as FQNNGV. CDR3 length: 13 amino acids. This CDR3 reads CASSLAGAYEQYF. The CDR3 region has the DNA TGTGCCAGCAGCTTAGCGGGAGCCTACGAGCAGTACTTC.

The chain recombines TRBV5-6 with TRBJ2-2, with 8 positions matching TRBD1. This CDR3 spans 15 amino acids. The ends lost 8 bases at V and 5 bases at J; junction bases unmatched: 11. The germline V gene has CDR1 SGHDT and CDR2 YYEEEE. CDR3 residues: CASTDRAGNTGELFF. CDR3 DNA: TGTGCCAGTACGGACAGGGCGGGAAATACCGGGGAGCTGTTTTTT.

This chain links TRBV11-1 with TRBJ2-5; 7 bases align to TRBD1. Trimming removed 5 bases from V and 2 bases from J; junction bases left unmatched: 8. This CDR3 is 15 amino acids long. Germline lookup yields CDR1 SGHAT and CDR2 FQDESV (reference sequence). DNA for the CDR3: TGTGCCAGCAGCGTGCCACAGGGGAAACAAGAGACCCAGTACTTC. Its translation is CASSVPQGKQETQYF.

This chain links TRBV29-1 with TRBJ2-7; perhaps TRBD1 as D (6 bases). The CDR3 spans 13 residues. V was shortened by 7 bases and J by 0 bases, with 13 bases between the two germline ends. The germline V gene encodes CDR1 SQVTM and CDR2 ANQGSEA. CDR3 nucleotides: TGCAGCGACCGGGACATCCTCTCCTACGAGCAGTACTTC. It encodes CSDRDILSYEQYF.

The gene calls are TRBV3-1 (or the pseudogene TRBV3-2) and TRBJ1-2; tentative D call: TRBD1 (5 bases). Germline V lookup: CDR1 LGHDT, CDR2 YNNKEL (reference sequence). The CDR3 runs 16 residues. V was pared by 2 bases and J by 4 bases, with 17 bases between. CDR3 region: CASSQPNGGLSYGYTF. CDR3 DNA: TGTGCCAGCAGCCAACCGAATGGGGGGTTATCCTATGGCTACACCTTC.

The V gene is TRBV4-1, the J gene TRBJ2-7, with 12 nucleotides matching TRBD2. CDR1 and CDR2 from the germline V gene are MGHRA and YSYEKL. Losses at the gene ends were 2 bases for V and 3 bases for J; bases not matched to a gene: 5. The CDR3 runs to 16 residues. The CDR3 nucleotides are TGCGCCAGCAGCCAAAGTCTAGCGGGAGGGGTCTACGAGCAGTACTTC. It yields the protein CASSQSLAGGVYEQYF.

V gene TRBV4-1 combines with J gene TRBJ2-3; tentative D call: TRBD2 (7 bases). The length of the CDR3 is 14 residues. V lost 3 bases and J 3 bases, leaving 10 bases between the germline ends. Germline V lookup: CDR1 MGHRA, CDR2 YSYEKL. The CDR3 spells CASSQGGGTDTQYF. The DNA for the CDR3 is TGCGCCAGCAGCCAGGGAGGGGGGACAGATACGCAGTATTTT.

The V call is TRBV7-2, the J call TRBJ1-1; weak D call: TRBD1 (6 bases). The germline V gene encodes CDR1 SGHTA and CDR2 FQGNSA. V was clipped by 5 bases and J by 9 bases, with 16 bases between them. The CDR3 length is 13 residues. CDR3 in amino acids: CASSNQAGQKAFF. CDR3 DNA sequence: TGTGCCAGCAGCAACCAGGCAGGACAGAAAGCTTTCTTT.